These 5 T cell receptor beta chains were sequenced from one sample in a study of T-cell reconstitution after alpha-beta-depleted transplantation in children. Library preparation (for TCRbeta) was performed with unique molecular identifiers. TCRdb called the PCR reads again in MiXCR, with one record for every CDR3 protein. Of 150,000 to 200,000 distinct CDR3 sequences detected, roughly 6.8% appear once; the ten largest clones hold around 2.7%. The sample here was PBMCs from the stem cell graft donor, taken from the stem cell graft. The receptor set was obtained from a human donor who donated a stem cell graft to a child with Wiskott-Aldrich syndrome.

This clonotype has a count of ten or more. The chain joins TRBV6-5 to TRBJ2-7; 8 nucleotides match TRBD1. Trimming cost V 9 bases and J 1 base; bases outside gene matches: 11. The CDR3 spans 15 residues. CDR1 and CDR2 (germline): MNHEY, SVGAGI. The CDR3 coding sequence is TGTGCCAGTCAGACCTTGACAGGGGCGTCCTACGAGCAGTACTTC. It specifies CASQTLTGASYEQYF.

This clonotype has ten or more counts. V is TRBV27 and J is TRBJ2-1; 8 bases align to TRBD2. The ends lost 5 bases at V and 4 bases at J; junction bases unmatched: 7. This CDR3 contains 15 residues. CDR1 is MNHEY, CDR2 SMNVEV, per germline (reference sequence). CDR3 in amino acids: CASSRISGNYNEQFF. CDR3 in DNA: TGTGCCAGCAGTAGAATTAGCGGGAATTACAATGAGCAGTTCTTC.

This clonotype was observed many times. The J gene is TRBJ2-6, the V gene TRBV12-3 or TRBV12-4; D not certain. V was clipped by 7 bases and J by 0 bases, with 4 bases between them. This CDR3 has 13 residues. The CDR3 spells CASTGSGANVLTF. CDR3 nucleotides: TGTGCCAGCACGGGCTCTGGGGCCAACGTCCTGACTTTC.

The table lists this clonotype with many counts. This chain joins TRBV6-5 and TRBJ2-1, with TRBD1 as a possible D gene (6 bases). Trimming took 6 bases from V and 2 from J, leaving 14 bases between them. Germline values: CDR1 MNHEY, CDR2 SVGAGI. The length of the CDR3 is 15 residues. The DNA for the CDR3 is TGTGCCAGCAGAACTAGGCAGGGGACCTACAATGAGCAGTTCTTC. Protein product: CASRTRQGTYNEQFF.

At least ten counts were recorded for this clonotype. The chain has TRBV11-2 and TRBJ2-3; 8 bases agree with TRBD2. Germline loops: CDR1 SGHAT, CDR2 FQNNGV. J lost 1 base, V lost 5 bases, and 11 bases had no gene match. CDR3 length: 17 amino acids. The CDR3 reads CASSLQRLASGTDTQYF. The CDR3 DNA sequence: TGTGCCAGCAGCCTCCAACGACTAGCGTCGGGCACAGATACGCAGTATTTT.